The 4 T cell receptor beta chains given below trace back to one sample, sequenced in a study of T cell responses to AZD1222 COVID-19 vaccine. Data came from immunoSEQ multiplex PCR; TCRdb stores just in-frame clones and leaves some out. This table has tens of thousands of clones, 80% appearing once. The sample was peripheral blood, taken 28 days after the second AZD1222 dose. The receptors were sampled from an adult who received the AZD1222 COVID-19 vaccine.

The chain combines TRBV12-5 with TRBJ1-1; D perhaps matches TRBD1 (5 bases). CDR1 LGHNT and CDR2 FRNRAP come from the germline V gene. V lost 6 bases and J 6 bases, leaving 11 bases between the germline ends. This CDR3 comprises 12 residues. The chain's CDR3 is CASGTGGAEAFF. The CDR3 nucleotides read TGTGCTAGTGGCACAGGAGGGGCTGAAGCTTTCTTT.

The V and J genes are TRBV7-8 and TRBJ1-6; D perhaps matches TRBD1 (6 bases). Trimming pared 0 bases from V and 10 bases from J, leaving 16 bases between. The CDR3 runs 16 residues. The germline CDR1 and CDR2 sequences are SGHVS and FQNEAQ. The CDR3 loop is CASSLAGGRGGSPLHF. CDR3 DNA sequence: TGTGCCAGCAGCTTAGCGGGGGGCAGGGGCGGATCACCCCTCCACTTT.

The CDR3 nucleotides read TGTGCCAGTACCATTCTAGGGATGGGTACGCAGTATTTT. Its translation: CASTILGMGTQYF. The genes are TRBV19 and TRBJ2-3; D is unresolved. The CDR3 extends over 13 amino acids. Trimming took off 7 bases at V and 8 bases at J, with 16 bases between the two ends. The V gene's germline CDR1 is LNHDA and CDR2 SQIVND (reference sequence).

The V and J genes are TRBV6-5 and TRBJ2-3, with D tentatively TRBD2 (6 bases). Germline V gene data show CDR1 as MNHEY and CDR2 as SVGAGI. The CDR3 is made up of 16 amino acids. V lost 0 bases and J 4 bases, leaving 14 bases between the germline ends. CDR3: CASSYSRGGSSDTQYF. As DNA, the CDR3 is TGTGCCAGCAGTTACTCGCGTGGGGGGAGCTCAGATACGCAGTATTTT.